The rows below give T cell receptor beta chains drawn from one sample of a study of T cell repertoires in aging, cancer and after chemotherapy. TCRdb fed the multiplex PCR reads into MiXCR, producing one record per CDR3 protein. This sample has about 680 distinct CDR3 sequences; about 30% occur once, and the top ten carry around three quarters. The specimen was blood. Receptors were obtained from a human donor with a blood cancer. The CDR3 runs from the conserved cysteine through the conserved F or W. The D gene is left open where the match is weak. Clone sizes are given selectively: once, few, many, or a class where the clone is expanded.

TRBD2 | NA | TRBJ2-7 | TRBV7-6 | CASSLGSGSNYEQYF | TGTGCCAGCAGCTTGGGGAGCGGGAGTAACTACGAGCAGTACTTC
NA | few | TRBJ2-7 | TRBV12-3/TRBV12-4 | CASKGENPYEQYF | TGTGCCAGCAAGGGGGAGAACCCCTACGAGCAGTACTTC
NA | medium-sized | TRBJ1-6 | TRBV14 | CASLREEPYNSPLHF | TGTGCCAGCCTTCGAGAGGAACCCTATAATTCACCCCTCCACTTT
NA | NA | TRBJ1-1 | TRBV19 | CASSIGVRMEGTEAFF | TGTGCCAGTAGTATTGGGGTCAGGATGGAGGGCACTGAAGCTTTCTTT
NA | NA | TRBJ2-5 | TRBV12-3/TRBV12-4 | CASSHDLGLRGTQYF | TGTGCCAGCAGTCACGACTTGGGCCTTCGAGGGACCCAGTACTTC
NA | few | TRBJ1-2 | TRBV6-1 | CASRVEGGSSYGYTF | TGTGCCAGCAGGGTAGAGGGCGGTTCTAGCTATGGCTACACCTTC
TRBD2 | NA | TRBJ2-5 | TRBV20-1 | CSARGGSGETQYF | TGCAGTGCTAGGGGCGGGAGCGGAGAGACCCAGTACTTC
NA | NA | TRBJ2-2 | TRBV20-1 | CSARPGLGGGELFF | TGCAGTGCTAGACCAGGACTAGGGGGCGGGGAGCTGTTTTTT
TRBD2 | NA | TRBJ2-1 | TRBV6-6 | CASRGGGGADNEQFF | TGTGCCAGCAGAGGCGGGGGAGGGGCGGACAATGAGCAGTTCTTC
NA | medium-sized | TRBJ2-2 | TRBV30 | CAWSVLGAGPGTGELFF | TGTGCCTGGAGTGTACTCGGTGCGGGGCCAGGAACCGGGGAGCTGTTTTTT
TRBD1 | NA | TRBJ1-2 | TRBV5-5 | CASSLDGDRANGYTF | TGTGCCAGCTCTCTGGATGGGGACAGGGCTAATGGCTACACCTTC
NA | large | TRBJ2-5 | TRBV6-2/TRBV6-3 | CASSSRPGGAETQYF | TGTGCCAGCAGTTCCAGACCAGGCGGGGCAGAGACCCAGTACTTC
TRBD1 | NA | TRBJ1-1 | TRBV12-3/TRBV12-4 | CASSPDRDGNTEAFF | TGTGCCAGCAGCCCAGACAGGGACGGGAACACTGAAGCTTTCTTT
NA | NA | TRBJ2-7 | TRBV12-3/TRBV12-4 | CASSLDQRRSPSYEQYF | TGTGCCAGCAGTTTAGATCAAAGAAGATCCCCCAGCTACGAGCAGTACTTC
NA | NA | TRBJ2-5 | TRBV11-1 | CASSFTSPGGVQETQYF | TGTGCCAGCAGCTTTACCTCCCCGGGTGGAGTCCAAGAGACCCAGTACTTC
TRBD2 | NA | TRBJ2-7 | TRBV18 | CASSGTSGSFYEQYF | TGTGCCAGCTCAGGGACTAGCGGGAGCTTCTACGAGCAGTACTTC
TRBD1 | NA | TRBJ1-2 | TRBV5-4 | CASSTDRDYGYTF | TGTGCCAGCAGCACCGACAGGGACTATGGCTACACCTTC
NA | few | TRBJ1-2 | TRBV10-3 | CAISEGSYYGYTF | TGTGCCATCAGTGAGGGTAGCTACTATGGCTACACCTTC
TRBD2 | NA | TRBJ2-1 | TRBV19 | CASSMDGRPGYNEQFF | TGTGCCAGTAGTATGGACGGGAGGCCCGGATACAATGAGCAGTTCTTC
TRBD2 | NA | TRBJ2-7 | TRBV20-1 | CSARGVAGGPYEQYF | TGCAGTGCTAGAGGCGTAGCGGGAGGACCCTACGAGCAGTACTTC